The source of this TCR beta chain is a study of T-cell reconstitution after alpha-beta-depleted transplantation in children. During its preparation, the TCRbeta library received unique molecular identifiers. One entry per CDR3 protein, called by TCRdb with MiXCR from the PCR reads. The sample has 450,000 to 500,000 distinct CDR3 sequences, around 12% seen once; the top ten hold over 5.5%. The CDR3 extends over 14 amino acids. Between the trimmed V and J ends, which lost 2 bases and 2 bases, there was a span of 9 bases. V is TRBV12-3 or TRBV12-4 and J is TRBJ1-1; no firm D call. The starting material was PBMCs from the stem cell graft donor, obtained from the stem cell graft. The receptor was derived from a human donor who donated a stem cell graft to a child with combined immunodeficiency. The DNA for the CDR3 is TGTGCCAGCAGTTTAAGGGCCAGTAACACTGAAGCTTTCTTT. This translates into CASSLRASNTEAFF.